This T cell receptor beta chain derives from a study of CD8 T cells in Susac syndrome. Study details: When their blood was taken, patients with Susac syndrome were therapy-naive, taking corticosteroids, or taking intravenous immunoglobulin alone.

RNA in amounts of 0.5 to 1 ug was reverse transcribed with random hexamers. TCRdb processed the immunoSEQ multiplex PCR reads anew with MiXCR; each CDR3 protein has one entry. The sample contains 200,000 to 300,000 distinct CDR3 sequences, 95% to 97% of which appear only once. The study sequenced TCR beta in blood CD8+ and CD4+ T cells. CDR1 and CDR2 from the germline V gene are GTSNPN and SVGIG (reference sequence). This CDR3 comprises 12 residues. Trimming cost V 7 bases and J 2 bases, with 10 bases left between them. The material sequenced was CD4+ T cells from PBMCs. The V gene is TRBV30, the J gene TRBJ2-3, with D perhaps TRBD2 (6 bases). This receptor was taken from a human donor with Susac syndrome. CDR3 nucleotides: TGTGCCTTCAGGACTAACACAGATACGCAGTATTTT. Translating it yields CAFRTNTDTQYF.